A selection of T cell receptor beta chains follows, all from one sample in a study of blood T cell repertoires in COVID-19. Here immunoSEQ multiplex PCR was the method, and the copy in TCRdb shows in-frame clones only, minus some. The sample records some 49,000 clones, over 75% being singletons. Sequences were obtained from peripheral blood. These TCRs come from a human donor in a cohort sampled during active COVID-19. Both conserved end residues are part of each CDR3. D genes are given only for firm matches. Not all rows give a size; the values are once, few, many and, for expanded clones, a class.

few TRBJ1-5 - TRBV6-1 TGTGCCAGCAGTGAAGCGACGAGACAGCAGCATTTT CASSEATRQQHF
once TRBJ2-2 - TRBV4-3 TGCGCCAGCAGCCAAGAACTTCCGAGTACTATAAACACCGGGGAGCTGTTTTTT CASSQELPSTINTGELFF
- TRBJ2-3 - TRBV29-1 TGCAGCGCATCCGGACTGTCTAGCACAGATACGCAGTATTTT CSASGLSSTDTQYF
- TRBJ2-2 TRBD2 TRBV4-3 TGCGCCAGCAGCCAAGGAGCGGGAGTGCCCGGGGAGCTGTTTTTT CASSQGAGVPGELFF
- TRBJ2-1 TRBD2 TRBV27 TGTGCCAGCAGTTTGCCCGGGACTAGCGGGAGTAGAGAGCAGTTCTTC CASSLPGTSGSREQFF
- TRBJ1-4 - TRBV7-9 TGTGCCAGCAGCCCAGGGGTAATGAATGAAAAACTGTTTTTT CASSPGVMNEKLFF
- TRBJ2-7 - TRBV28 TGTGCCAGCAGTTTATCAGGTCCCGAGCAGTACTTC CASSLSGPEQYF
- TRBJ2-7 - TRBV12-3/TRBV12-4 TGTGCCAGCAACAGGGCGACGGGATACGAGCAGTACTTC CASNRATGYEQYF
- TRBJ2-7 - TRBV7-8 TGTGCCAGCAGCTTAGGGCACAGCTCCTACGAGCAGTACTTC CASSLGHSSYEQYF
once TRBJ2-7 TRBD2 TRBV27 TGTGCCAGCAGTTTATCGGCGGTAGCGGGAACCTACGAGCAGTACTTC CASSLSAVAGTYEQYF